These T cell receptor beta chains were read from a single sample in a study of vaccination effects on CD4 cells after COVID-19. These receptors have no identified antigens. Clones were sequenced by immunoSEQ multiplex PCR, and TCRdb holds only the in-frame ones, with some missing. The sample lists fewer than 15,000 clones; around 67% were seen once. The material sequenced was CD4+ T cells from PBMCs cultured with HCoV-NL63 spike peptides, taken after COVID-19 vaccination. These receptors were taken from a human donor who had a prior SARS-CoV-2 infection. Each CDR3 is given with its conserved first and last residue. Clone size is shown for a subset of rows, as once, few, many or a class of expanded clone.

v_gene	j_gene	abundance	len	CDR3aa
TRBV7-3	TRBJ2-2	NA	16	CASSPKSGKTAGELFF
TRBV13	TRBJ1-1	NA	17	CASSFSTGQGAATEAFF
TRBV7-2	TRBJ1-5	NA	15	CASSPTGHPYQPQHF
TRBV18	TRBJ1-1	NA	15	CASSPYTGVNTEAFF
TRBV2	TRBJ2-1	NA	15	CASKPGTSPYNEQFF
TRBV6-2/TRBV6-3	TRBJ2-5	NA	15	CASSAPGTGKETQYF
TRBV6-5	TRBJ2-5	NA	13	CASSQQVKETQYF
TRBV4-2	TRBJ2-4	few	13	CASSQAAKNIQYF
TRBV11-1	TRBJ2-3	once	15	CASSWDPHLTDTQYF
TRBV11-3	TRBJ1-1	NA	17	CASSLLTDRTLDTEAFF
TRBV2	TRBJ1-2	NA	13	CANSGILDYGYTF
TRBV9	TRBJ2-3	NA	15	CASSGTSGVWDTQYF
TRBV4-2	TRBJ2-7	NA	15	CASSQDDRGDYEQYF
TRBV7-6	TRBJ2-3	NA	18	CASSPRPGAGGLGDTQYF
TRBV6-2/TRBV6-3	TRBJ1-5	NA	12	CASSEGGQPQHF
TRBV27	TRBJ2-5	NA	13	CASWEGGRETQYF
TRBV4-2	TRBJ2-3	few	20	CASSQDSDLEPYSSTDTQYF
TRBV20-1	TRBJ2-7	NA	17	CSASSGTSGGGSYEQYF
TRBV6-5	TRBJ2-7	NA	16	CASSYAFAGGFYEQYF
TRBV19	TRBJ1-6	NA	14	CASSIPTDNSPLHF
TRBV3-1/TRBV3-2	TRBJ2-1	NA	16	CASSQARLAGRNEQFF
TRBV6-5	TRBJ2-1	NA	15	CASSYSSGGGNEQFF
TRBV18	TRBJ1-1	NA	14	CASSPLVGNTEAFF
TRBV18	TRBJ1-5	NA	16	CASSPPGWTAYQPQHF